This T cell receptor beta chain was identified in a study of blood T cell repertoires in COVID-19 (dated by TCRdb to 2019 to 2021). Describing the broader study: Samples from collaborators originated in the United States, Italy and Spain and spanned both the acute and convalescent phases of COVID-19. The prospective study material was composed of cDNA or gDNA derived from T cells, B-cell-depleted T cells, or PBMCs. The dataset comprised deeply sampled blood TCRbeta repertoires from subjects exposed to, actively infected with, or recovered from COVID-19. A freely available public database, intended as a resource for researchers studying the immune response to SARS-CoV-2, is where the repertoires were released. Samples came from the ongoing ImmuneRACE study (first 160 participants) plus 1,254 subjects from 6 global collaborators. Nearly every sample came with metadata listing a de-identified subject ID, COVID-19 status, age in years and sex. Where available, HLA class I and class II types were taken from metadata supplied by the sample provider and were not determined by assay-based typing.

To note about this clone: Its antigen target is currently unknown. The sample holds no much larger clone one base away, and base qualities are not on file.

TCRbeta CDR3 regions were amplified from genomic DNA using the immunoSEQ Assay, a bias-controlled multiplex PCR. From the authors' description of their analysis: Within the assay, amplification of reference gene primers was used to estimate how many nucleated cells each sample contained. To quantify the absolute abundance of each unique TCRbeta CDR3 rearrangement, sequence reads were collapsed and filtered. For each sample, productive Simpson clonality was calculated by taking the square root of Simpson's diversity index across productive rearrangements. Not all clones reach the TCRdb copy of this immuneACCESS table, which keeps in-frame sequences only. Checked studies attribute under half of the gap to unresolved V genes and leave the rest unexplained. V, J and clone size were drawn from that table, and D and trimming were deduced from the DNA. The sample yields roughly 99,000 clones; over 80% were counted once. The ten largest clones add up to over 1% of the sample.

The germline V gene provides CDR1 WSHSY and CDR2 SAAADI. The junction shows trimming of 3 bases on V and 6 bases on J, plus 12 bases between the germline ends. CDR3 length: 14 amino acids, cysteine to phenylalanine. Left in the record is the CDR3 DNA by itself, 42 bases read in frame from the first base. Whole blood was collected in K2EDTA tubes by collaborating institutions according to the institutions' own protocols. Collaborator samples were shipped for TCRbeta analysis as frozen whole blood, isolated PBMCs, or DNA extracted from either sample type. Broader findings and caveats from the paper: Clinical and demographic metadata were provided uncurated, with the amount varying by source and participant.

The sequenced material came from peripheral blood. The source of this sequence is a woman aged 25 to 39 with acute or convalescent COVID-19. The V gene is TRBV10-2 and the J gene is TRBJ2-1; TRBD1 could be the D gene, as 5 bases match. The CDR3: CASSEWQGSNEQFF. The sequence in DNA is TGCGCCAGCAGTGAATGGCAGGGTAGCAATGAGCAGTTCTTC.